This T cell receptor (beta chain) is from a study of blood T cell repertoires in COVID-19. For the study at large: Sites in the United States, Italy and Spain provided acute and convalescent COVID-19 samples.

V lost 2 bases, J lost 6 bases, and 9 bases stayed unmatched. Germline CDR1 is WNHNN and CDR2 is SYGVQD (reference sequence). CDR3 length: 16 residues. As processed by the authors: Nucleated cell number was recorded as an estimate derived from reference gene primer amplification. Method: immunoSEQ multiplex PCR; TCRdb's copy keeps in-frame clones and lacks some. D and trimming were read from the DNA, whereas the V and J calls and clone size are those reported in that table. The sample consists of a few hundred thousand clones, around 85% of them appearing once. Sequencing was performed on PBMCs or T cells enriched from blood (not recorded which). The TCR sequence derives from a woman aged 40-49 years with acute COVID-19. The V call is TRBV10-1, the J call TRBJ1-4, with 7 bases matching TRBD1. CDR3 in amino acids: CASSEAGTVADEKLFF. The CDR3 DNA follows: TGCGCCAGCAGTGAGGCCGGGACAGTTGCGGATGAAAAACTGTTTTTT.